This T cell receptor beta chain comes out of a study of Ad26.COV2.S vaccination and SARS-CoV-2 variants. The treatment: some 20 received Ad26.COV2.S at low or high dose, single or two shots; roughly 5 received placebo; per-sample allocation not given. Collection of the samples took place on day 63 after the first injection of vaccine or placebo. Wuhan-strain spike was delivered by a replication-incompetent Ad26 vector. The V end lost 3 bases, the J end lost 0 bases, and 9 bases lay between the germline ends. Germline CDR1 and CDR2: SGHRS and YFSETQ. The CDR3 extends over 14 amino acids. Generated by immunoSEQ multiplex PCR, the TCRdb table keeps only in-frame clones and is missing some. The data hold 430,000 or so clones, with about 91% observed a single time.

The chain uses TRBV5-1 and TRBJ1-1; D may be TRBD1 (6 bases). The clonotype originates from a person aged 18-60 years who received the Ad26.COV2.S COVID-19 vaccine or a placebo. The sample consisted of peripheral blood, taken in a trial of Ad26.COV2.S vaccine versus placebo. The CDR3 reads CASSWDNMNTEAFF. The DNA of the CDR3 is TGCGCCAGCAGCTGGGACAACATGAACACTGAAGCTTTCTTT.